Following are 17 T cell receptor beta chains from one sample sequenced in a study of T cell clonality in common variable immunodeficiency. Sequencing used immunoSEQ multiplex PCR; TCRdb keeps in-frame clones, though not all of them. Recorded here are about 47,000 clones, with no singletons, and the ten leading clones hold about 0.7%. The specimen was peripheral blood mononuclear cells. These receptors were obtained from a person between 18 and 75 years old in good health.

This clone was found many times. The read ends 3 residues before the CDR3 terminus; that terminus is restored from the germline J gene. The chain couples TRBV7-9 to TRBJ2-1; 8 bases match TRBD2. J gave up 8 bases and V 1 base, and 4 bases lay outside the gene matches. CDR1 is SEHNR and CDR2 is FQNEAQ in the germline V gene (reference sequence). CDR3 size: 14 residues. CDR3 amino acids: CASSLGTSPDEQFF. CDR3 DNA, as far as it was read: TGTGCCAGCAGCTTAGGGACTAGCCCGGATGAG.

Ten or more counts support this clone. With the read ending 3 residues before the CDR3 end, the germline J gene is used to fill in that end. The gene calls are TRBV7-2 and TRBJ1-5, with TRBD1 matching over 11 bases. CDR1 and CDR2 from the germline V gene are SGHTA and FQGNSA. The V gene end was trimmed by 5 bases and the J gene end by 4 bases; junction bases not matched to a gene: 4. CDR3 length: 15 amino acids. CDR3 DNA, as far as it was read: TGTGCCAGCAGCGACGGGACAGGGGGGAATCAGCCC. This encodes CASSDGTGGNQP. The full CDR3 protein reads CASSDGTGGNQPQHF.

This clone was observed many times. The read ends 3 residues shy of where the CDR3 ends; the end is completed using the germline J gene. The rearrangement links TRBV20-1 to TRBJ2-1; 12 positions match TRBD1. The CDR3 spans 17 residues. The V and J ends lost 1 base and 3 bases, in that order; junction bases with no gene match: 7. The germline V gene encodes CDR1 DFQATT and CDR2 SNEGSKA (reference sequence). The CDR3: CSARGGTGGQGYNEQFF. The CDR3 DNA, read in part, is TGCAGTGCTAGAGGCGGGACAGGGGGCCAAGGCTACAATGAG.

This clone was recorded many times. The CDR3 end is not reached by the read, which stops 3 residues before it; the germline J gene fills it in. The rearrangement links TRBV5-1 to TRBJ2-1; 7 bases are a match to TRBD1. The CDR3 consists of 15 residues. V lost 4 bases, J lost 2 bases, and 6 bases stayed unmatched. Looked up from germline, CDR1 is SGHRS and CDR2 is YFSETQ. The covered CDR3 bases are TGCGCCAGCAGCGCCGCCGGGACAGCCTACAATGAG. It specifies CASSAAGTAYNE. The full CDR3 protein reads CASSAAGTAYNEQFF. Drawing the rest from reference TRBV5-1 and TRBJ2-1, the complete variable domain is KAGVTQTPRYLIKTRGQQVTLSCSPISGHRSVSWYQQTPGQGLQFLFEYFSETQRNKGNFPGRFSGRQFSNSRSEMNVSTLELGDSALYLCASSAAGTAYNEQFFGPGTRLTVL.

This clone was observed at least ten times. The read halts 3 residues ahead of the CDR3 end, with the missing end drawn from the germline J gene. The chain combines TRBV10-2 with TRBJ2-5; maybe TRBD2 (6 bases). CDR1 and CDR2 from the germline V gene are WSHSY and SAAADI. V lost 7 bases to trimming and J lost 4 bases, with 13 bases between them. The CDR3 length is 13 residues. This CDR3 is CASTRQGGETQYF. The CDR3 DNA, read in part, is TGCGCCAGCACCCGCCAGGGAGGAGAGACC.

This clone came up many times. The read is 3 residues too short to cover the CDR3 end, so that end is filled in from the germline J gene. The chain is built from TRBV5-8 and TRBJ1-5; D not resolved. V lost 2 bases to trimming and J lost 5 bases, with 2 bases between them. CDR1 SGHTS and CDR2 YDEGEE come from the germline V gene. The CDR3 is 11 residues long. CDR3 sequence: CASSFDQPQHF. The covered CDR3 bases are TGTGCCAGCAGCTTCGATCAGCCC.

This clone was observed at least ten times. The observed sequence ends 3 residues before the CDR3 terminus, with the missing tail filled in from the germline J gene. The gene calls are TRBV28 and TRBJ2-4; D not certain. Germline V gives CDR1 MDHEN, CDR2 SYDVKM. V shed 3 bases and J shed 5 bases, with 14 bases lying between them. The CDR3 runs 15 residues. The part of the CDR3 DNA that was read is TGTGCCAGCAGTTTTCTCGTGGGTGGGCAAAACATT. Amino acids: CASSFLVGGQNI. The CDR3 in its entirety is CASSFLVGGQNIQYF. Variable domain in full (rest from reference TRBV28 and TRBJ2-4): DVKVTQSSRYLVKRTGEKVFLECVQDMDHENMFWYRQDPGLGLRLIYFSYDVKMKEKGDIPEGYSVSREKKERFSLILESASTNQTSMYLCASSFLVGGQNIQYFGAGTRLSVL.

The sample holds many counts of this clone. The read gets to within 3 residues of the CDR3 end, and the germline J gene fills in the rest. V usage is TRBV11-3 and J usage is TRBJ2-7; TRBD1 might be the D (6 bases). The CDR3 sequence is 15 residues long. Germline V gene sequence: CDR1 SGHNT, CDR2 YENEEA. Deletions cut 1 base from V and 4 bases from J, with 14 bases between. The CDR3 sequence: CASSLVDLGAYEQYF. The part of the CDR3 DNA that was read is TGTGCCAGCAGCTTAGTTGACCTGGGGGCTTACGAG.

This clone was observed at least ten times. The CDR3 end lies 3 residues beyond the end of the read and is filled in from the germline J gene. J is TRBJ2-7 and V is TRBV30; D ambiguous. The ends were cut back, 1 base at V and 3 bases at J, with 7 bases in the middle. This CDR3 is built from 12 residues. CDR1 GTSNPN and CDR2 SVGIG come from the germline V gene (reference sequence). CDR3 sequence: CAWSERVYEQYF. Incomplete CDR3 DNA: TGTGCCTGGAGTGAACGGGTCTACGAG. The variable domain in full, with the rest retrieved from reference TRBV30 and TRBJ2-7, is SQTIHQWPATLVQPVGSPLSLECTVEGTSNPNLYWYRQAAGRGLQLLFYSVGIGQISSEVPQNLSASRPQDRQFILSSKKLLLSDSGFYLCAWSERVYEQYFGPGTRLTVT.

At least ten counts were recorded for this clone. Germline and junction disagree at one end, which may indicate a read error. The read comes to an end 3 residues before the CDR3 does, leaving the germline J gene to fill in the end. The V gene is TRBV7-7, the J gene TRBJ2-1; the D gene is possibly TRBD1 (6 bases). The CDR3 covers 13 residues. Germline CDR1 is SSHAT and CDR2 is FNYEAQ (reference sequence). CDR3 bases read: TGTGCTAGCAGCTTAGGACAGTCCAATGAG. It specifies CASSLGQSNE. From start to end, the CDR3 is CASSLGQSNEQFF. Full variable domain (rest looked up from reference TRBV7-7 and TRBJ2-1): GAGVSQSPRYKVTKRGQDVTLRCDPISSHATLYWYQQALGQGPEFLTYFNYEAQPDKSGLPSDRFSAERPEGSISTLTIQRTEQRDSAMYRCASSLGQSNEQFFGPGTRLTVL.

This clone has at least ten counts. The read terminates 3 residues before the CDR3 end, so the remaining end is supplied by the germline J gene. The chain has TRBV13 and TRBJ1-1, with D perhaps TRBD1 (6 bases). The germline CDR1 and CDR2 sequences are PRHDT and FYEKMQ (reference sequence). The CDR3 spans 13 residues. Trimming pared 5 bases from V and 5 bases from J, leaving 12 bases between. The DNA read from the CDR3 is TGTGCCAGCAGCCCGCCAGGGGTTACTGAA. Translation gives CASSPPGVTE. The full CDR3 protein is CASSPPGVTEAFF.

This clone appeared many times. The read halts 3 residues ahead of the CDR3 end, with the missing end drawn from the germline J gene. The chain has TRBV12-3 or TRBV12-4 and TRBJ1-5; possibly TRBD1 for D (5 bases). The CDR3 is made up of 14 amino acids. With 2 bases removed from V and 6 bases from J, the gap between germline ends came to 11 bases. CDR3 protein: CASSLYMGGQPQHF. The CDR3 DNA, read in part, is TGTGCCAGCAGTTTATATATGGGGGGTCAGCCC.

In its sample, this clone was seen many times. The read falls 3 residues short of the CDR3 end, and the missing part is taken from the germline J gene. The chain has TRBV7-2 and TRBJ2-1, with 8 positions matching TRBD1. The CDR3 consists of 14 residues. CDR1 and CDR2 (germline): SGHTA, FQGNSA. V was pared by 4 bases and J by 8 bases, with 7 bases of the junction left unmatched. Here the CDR3 reads CASSSTLTGDEQFF. The covered CDR3 bases are TGTGCCAGCAGCTCCACCTTGACAGGGGATGAG.

The table lists this clone with many counts. The read halts 3 residues ahead of the CDR3 end, with the missing end drawn from the germline J gene. This chain connects TRBV7-8 to TRBJ1-1; no reliable D call. CDR3 length equals 12 residues. Trimming took off 8 bases at V and 0 bases at J, with 7 bases between the two ends. From germline, CDR1 is SGHVS and CDR2 FQNEAQ. The CDR3 DNA, read in part, is TGTGCCAGCGGCAGGTTGAACACTGAA. This codes for CASGRLNTE. The entire CDR3 sequence reads CASGRLNTEAFF.

This clone was counted ten times or more. Read data end 3 residues before the CDR3 end; the end is taken from the germline J gene. The V and J genes are TRBV19 and TRBJ1-5; D is unclear. This CDR3 contains 14 residues. Trimming removed 5 bases from V and 1 base from J, with 9 bases in between. CDR1 is LNHDA and CDR2 is SQIVND in the germline V gene (reference sequence). The sequenced CDR3 bases are TGTGCCAGTAGTCCCACAACGAGCAATCAGCCC. Amino acids: CASSPTTSNQP. The whole CDR3 protein reads CASSPTTSNQPQHF.

This clone has ten or more counts. Read coverage stops 3 residues before the CDR3 terminus; the germline J gene supplies the remainder. This chain uses TRBV4-1 with TRBJ1-1, with TRBD1 identical over 8 bases. V gave up 4 bases and J gave up 0 bases; unmatched junction bases: 7. Looked up from germline, CDR1 is MGHRA and CDR2 is YSYEKL. The CDR3 is made up of 16 amino acids. The CDR3 sequence is CASSRVTGGMNTEAFF. CDR3 DNA, as far as it was read: TGCGCCAGCAGCCGGGTTACAGGGGGTATGAACACTGAA.

Many counts were recorded for this clone. The read terminates 3 residues ahead of where the CDR3 ends, so the germline J gene completes it. V and J are TRBV4-2 and TRBJ2-2; D not resolved. This CDR3 has 14 amino acids. Per germline, CDR1 LGHNA and CDR2 YNFKEQ. The V gene lost 4 bases and the J gene lost 3 bases, with 9 bases spanning the gap. The CDR3 sequence: CASSPTTYTGELFF. The covered CDR3 bases are TGTGCCAGCAGCCCGACAACTTACACCGGGGAG.